Presented here are 14 T cell receptor beta chains from one specimen sequenced in a study of CD8+ T cells in alopecia areata. Treatment noted: oral pan-JAK inhibitor, 5-10 mg twice daily. The authors extracted RNA and reverse transcribed it into cDNA as the sequencing template. TCRdb's table, derived via immunoSEQ multiplex PCR, lists solely in-frame clones and lacks some. Seen here are some 170,000 clones, about 54% observed once, and the top ten hold 16%. The starting material was CD4+ T cells sorted from blood, obtained around week 55, from a patient treated with tofacitinib. The origin of the receptors is a human donor with alopecia areata.

This clone was seen more than once but under ten times. The chain couples TRBV13 to TRBJ2-7; tentatively, D is TRBD1 (6 bases). Trimming left V 5 bases short and J 5 bases short, with 16 bases between. Germline V gene data show CDR1 as PRHDT and CDR2 as FYEKMQ (reference sequence). The CDR3 covers 14 residues. The CDR3 sequence: CASSQPQGLHEQYF. The DNA for the CDR3 is TGTGCCAGCAGCCAACCTCAGGGGCTTCACGAGCAGTACTTC.

The rearrangement joins TRBV2 to TRBJ2-3; 8 positions match TRBD1. The germline gives CDR1 SNHLY, CDR2 FYNNEI. With 6 bases clipped from V and 2 bases from J, the junction kept 4 bases outside the gene matches. This CDR3 contains 14 residues. CDR3 sequence (DNA): TGTGCCAGCAGAAGGACAGGGCTCACAGATACGCAGTATTTT. Its translation is CASRRTGLTDTQYF.

The rearrangement joins TRBV6-5 to TRBJ1-2, with a possible D match to TRBD1 (6 bases). Germline CDR1 reads MNHEY; CDR2 reads SVGAGI. This CDR3 contains 13 residues. V gave up 6 bases and J gave up 8 bases, with 16 bases separating them. The CDR3 protein is CASRADRKMGYTF. CDR3 DNA sequence: TGTGCCAGCAGAGCAGACAGGAAAATGGGCTACACCTTC.

This clone has more than one count but fewer than ten. The V gene is TRBV30, the J gene TRBJ2-7; D gene unclear. Germline CDR1 is GTSNPN and CDR2 is SVGIG (reference sequence). This CDR3 is built from 13 residues. V shed 0 bases and J shed 5 bases, with 11 bases lying between them. The CDR3 sequence is CAWSVLPPDEQYF. The DNA for the CDR3 is TGTGCCTGGAGTGTACTGCCTCCCGACGAGCAGTACTTC.

V and J are TRBV9 and TRBJ1-6, with D possibly matching TRBD1 (6 bases). V lost 4 bases and J 9 bases, leaving 14 bases between the germline ends. Germline V gene sequence: CDR1 SGDLS, CDR2 YYNGEE. This CDR3 is 14 amino acids long. The CDR3 DNA sequence: TGTGCCAGCAGCATCGGACAGCCGAGTTCACCCCTCCACTTT. This sequence encodes CASSIGQPSSPLHF.

This clone was seen only a few times. For the CDR3, the DNA is TGCAGCGTTGCTTTATCCCTCAACACTGAAGCTTTCTTT. It yields the protein CSVALSLNTEAFF. V and J are TRBV29-1 and TRBJ1-1; D gene unclear. The CDR3 is 13 residues long. The germline gives CDR1 SQVTM, CDR2 ANQGSEA. V was pared by 4 bases and J by 2 bases, with 11 bases between.

The chain recombines TRBV20-1 with TRBJ2-7; D is undetermined. V was pared by 3 bases and J by 3 bases, with 6 bases between. In germline, CDR1 is DFQATT, CDR2 SNEGSKA (reference sequence). This CDR3 contains 11 residues. CDR3 coding DNA: TGCAGTGCTAGCCCCAACTACGAGCAGTACTTC. Amino acids: CSASPNYEQYF.

About this clone: Other DNA sequences within the sample encode an identical CDR3. The CDR3 sequence is CSARDGETQYF. CDR3 nucleotide sequence: TGCAGTGCTAGAGATGGAGAGACCCAGTACTTC. This chain joins TRBV20-1 and TRBJ2-5, with unresolved D. CDR3 length equals 11 residues. Trimming cost V 0 bases and J 4 bases, with 3 bases left between them. Germline V gene sequence: CDR1 DFQATT, CDR2 SNEGSKA (reference sequence).

The chain recombines TRBV30 with TRBJ1-2, with D unclear. There are 13 residues in the CDR3. In germline, CDR1 is GTSNPN, CDR2 SVGIG (reference sequence). V was shortened by 3 bases and J by 2 bases, with 10 bases between the two germline ends. CDR3 sequence (DNA): TGTGCCTGGAGCAAGGAGCCGAACTATGGCTACACCTTC. Translating gives CAWSKEPNYGYTF.

The V and J genes are TRBV7-9 and TRBJ1-4; D is unresolved. The CDR3 extends over 15 amino acids. Trimming removed 6 bases from V and 2 bases from J, with 13 bases in between. The germline gives CDR1 SEHNR, CDR2 FQNEAQ (reference sequence). The CDR3 coding sequence is TGTGCCAGCAGTTCTGGCTACGGCACTAATGAAAAACTGTTTTTT. Translated, it gives CASSSGYGTNEKLFF.

The chain combines TRBV7-5 with TRBJ2-3; TRBD2 is taken as the D call from the table, unchecked against the DNA. TRBV7-5 is listed as a pseudogene. The CDR3 runs to 16 residues. The CDR3 DNA follows: TGTGCCAGAAGCATGCTAGCGGGGGACTGCACAGATACGCAGTATTTT. The encoded protein is CARSMLAGDCTDTQYF.

This clone was seen at least ten times. The CDR3 loop reads CASSATGWIGYTF. The CDR3 DNA reads as TGTGCCAGCAGTGCGACAGGGTGGATAGGCTACACCTTC. V gene TRBV6-1 combines with J gene TRBJ1-2; 7 bases line up with TRBD1. Trimming removed 4 bases from V and 8 bases from J; junction bases left unmatched: 7. CDR1 MNHNS and CDR2 SASEGT come from the germline V gene. The CDR3 spans 13 residues.

The J gene is TRBJ2-3, the V gene TRBV5-1, with D uncertain. V was shortened by 3 bases and J by 2 bases, with 7 bases between the two germline ends. CDR1 is SGHRS, CDR2 YFSETQ, per germline. The length of the CDR3 is 13 residues. The chain's CDR3 is CASSSGPTDTQYF. The CDR3 region has the DNA TGCGCCAGCAGCTCCGGCCCCACAGATACGCAGTATTTT.

The chain links TRBV29-1 to TRBJ1-2, with TRBD1 matching 12 bases. The length of the CDR3 is 16 residues. Germline V gene data show CDR1 as SQVTM and CDR2 as ANQGSEA. J lost 6 bases, V lost 6 bases, and 14 bases had no gene match. Here the CDR3 DNA reads TGCAGCGTAGAGAACCTTCGGGACAGGGGGCGGAATGGCTACACCTTC. This encodes CSVENLRDRGRNGYTF. Complete variable domain (other parts from reference TRBV29-1 and TRBJ1-2): SAVISQKPSRDICQRGTSLTIQCQVDSQVTMMFWYRQQPGQSLTLIATANQGSEATYESGFVIDKFPISRPNLTFSTLTVSNMSPEDSSIYLCSVENLRDRGRNGYTFGSGTRLTVV.